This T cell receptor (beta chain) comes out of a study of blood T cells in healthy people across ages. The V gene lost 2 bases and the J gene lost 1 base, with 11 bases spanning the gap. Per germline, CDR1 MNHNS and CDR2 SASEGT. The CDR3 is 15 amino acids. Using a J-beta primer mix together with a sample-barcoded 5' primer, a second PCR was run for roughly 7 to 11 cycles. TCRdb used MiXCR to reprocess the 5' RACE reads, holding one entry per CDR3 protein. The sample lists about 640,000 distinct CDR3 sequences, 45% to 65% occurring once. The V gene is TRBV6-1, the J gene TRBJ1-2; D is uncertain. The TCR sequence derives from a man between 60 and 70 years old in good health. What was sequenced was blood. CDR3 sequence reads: CASSEPPTGNYGYTF. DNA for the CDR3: TGTGCCAGCAGTGAACCACCGACCGGTAACTATGGCTACACCTTC.